This T cell receptor (beta chain) was sequenced in a study of PD-1 blockade in mismatch repair-deficient tumors. Study overall: Patients had approximately 11 mismatch repair-deficient cancer types and were previously treated and progressing. Study findings and constraints: Tumor-resident clones, often absent from pretreatment blood, expanded after pembrolizumab and then contracted.

Per the germline V gene, CDR1 is SGHNT and CDR2 is YYREEE (reference sequence). The CDR3 has 13 amino acids. Trimming shortened V by 4 bases and J by 5 bases, and 10 bases separated the two germline ends. Every patient had mismatch repair deficiency by PCR or immunohistochemistry. TCRs were sequenced from a few patients responding to pembrolizumab. The protocol was immunoSEQ multiplex PCR, while the TCRdb copy is restricted to in-frame clones and leaves out a portion. The sample lists 35,000 or so clones, 85% occurring once. Notes on this clone: Its antigen is not identified.

The sequence was obtained from an adult with mismatch repair-deficient cancer. The sample in question was peripheral blood, obtained around 75 weeks after starting pembrolizumab. The V and J genes are TRBV5-4 and TRBJ2-1; D is possibly TRBD1 or TRBD2 (5 bases each). CDR3 in amino acids: CASSPWDDNEQFF. For the CDR3, the DNA is TGTGCCAGCAGCCCTTGGGACGACAATGAGCAGTTCTTC.